This section outlines one T cell receptor (beta chain) sequence together with its context. The data belong to a study of tumor-infiltrating lymphocytes in oesophageal squamous cell carcinoma. TCRdb called the PCR reads again in MiXCR, with one record for every CDR3 protein. Here the sample spans 10,000 to 14,000 distinct CDR3 sequences, roughly three fifths being singletons. With 6 bases removed from V and 9 bases from J, the gap between germline ends came to 11 bases. This CDR3 is 12 amino acids long. This chain connects TRBV12-3 or TRBV12-4 to TRBJ1-4; D is undetermined. This sequence was found in a male donor with esophageal squamous cell carcinoma. Sequencing input: esophageal tumor tissue. CDR3 region: CASRRQRQKLFF. CDR3 nucleotide sequence: TGTGCCAGCAGGAGGCAGCGGCAAAAACTGTTTTTT.